This T cell receptor beta chain emerged from a study of OX40 agonist ivuxolimab in advanced cancers. Looking at the study overall: Patients in the trial were receiving intravenous ivuxolimab every 2 weeks, at doses of 0.01 to 10 mg/kg. The study's findings and limits: Low levels of normalized T-cell clonal expansion also appeared in some nonresponders.

Germline lookup yields CDR1 SGHNT and CDR2 YYREEE (reference sequence). CDR3 length: 13 amino acids. With 2 bases removed from V and 0 bases from J, the gap between germline ends came to 6 bases. To note about this clone: The antigen is undetermined.

The table came from immunoSEQ multiplex PCR; TCRdb's copy has only in-frame clones and leaves some out. Of 20,000 to 25,000 clones in the sample, roughly 84% are singletons; the top ten hold approximately 40%. The chain combines TRBV5-4 with TRBJ2-7, with D unresolved. The receptor's source is an adult with an advanced solid tumor such as melanoma, head and neck, liver or kidney cancer. The specimen was CD4+ or CD8+ T cells sorted from blood, collected in a trial of the OX40 agonist ivuxolimab. CDR3 DNA: TGTGCCAGCAGCTTTTTCGGCTCCTACGAGCAGTACTTC. Protein sequence: CASSFFGSYEQYF.